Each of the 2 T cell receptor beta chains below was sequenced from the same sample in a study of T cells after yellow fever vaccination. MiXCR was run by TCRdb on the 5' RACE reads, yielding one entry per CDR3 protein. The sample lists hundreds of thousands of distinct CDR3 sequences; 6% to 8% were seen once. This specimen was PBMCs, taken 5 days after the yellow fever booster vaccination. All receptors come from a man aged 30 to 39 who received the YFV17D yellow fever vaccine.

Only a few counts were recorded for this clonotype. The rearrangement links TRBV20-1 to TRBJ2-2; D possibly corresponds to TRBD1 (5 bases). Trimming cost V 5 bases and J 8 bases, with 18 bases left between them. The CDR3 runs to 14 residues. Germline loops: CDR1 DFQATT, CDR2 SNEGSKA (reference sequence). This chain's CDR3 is CSAHRWGNSGELFF. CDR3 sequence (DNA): TGCAGTGCTCACCGATGGGGCAATTCGGGGGAGCTGTTTTTT.

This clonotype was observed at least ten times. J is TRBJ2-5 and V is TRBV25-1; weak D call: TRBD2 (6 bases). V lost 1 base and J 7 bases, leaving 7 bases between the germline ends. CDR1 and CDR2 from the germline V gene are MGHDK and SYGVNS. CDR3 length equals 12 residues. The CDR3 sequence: CASSESEGTQYF. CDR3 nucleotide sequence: TGTGCCAGCAGTGAATCGGAGGGGACCCAGTACTTC.